This T cell receptor (beta chain) originates from a study of cytomegalovirus exposure and HLA in healthy donors (dated by TCRdb to between 2016 and 2019). General notes on the study: The roughly 650 repertoires of the first cohort and the roughly 120 validation repertoires were produced on the same platform, according to a later analysis. In addition to the first cohort of roughly 700 subjects, a separate validation cohort of over 90 different subjects was used. The study was designed to test whether signatures of past pathogen exposure could be identified by cataloging public T cell receptors. To predict cytomegalovirus infection status, the study brought together high-throughput TCR immunosequencing, statistical association of individual TCRs with disease status, and machine learning.

Donors formed part of the validation cohort, which comprised 120 or so subjects and was distinct from the first cohort of fewer than 750 subjects. The paper's findings and limits, for the study overall: In vitro tests confirmed that three of the cytomegalovirus-associated TCR beta chains recognize cytomegalovirus antigens. Most TCR sequences were observed very rarely across donors, whereas some public TCRs were present in many individuals. It was suggested by the authors that the approach could potentially be generalized to other disease states and immunological phenotypes. The validation cohort had no HLA typing available for a later analysis, so co-occurrence within that cohort was assessed over all 130 or so repertoires. Cytomegalovirus status was reported to be diagnosed by the classifier with high specificity and sensitivity in both the original and validation cohorts. In the study, about 150 TCR beta chains were listed as associated with cytomegalovirus. Subsequent analysis determined that TCRs grouped into clusters in the first cohort also showed a tendency toward co-occurrence across the 120 or so validation repertoires, and approximately 93% of cluster scores exceeded 0.

Per the germline V gene, SGHDT is the CDR1 and YYEEEE is the CDR2. Germline trimming amounts to 4 bases on V and 2 bases on J, with 14 as the count of junction bases outside the gene matches. Its CDR3 holds 17 amino acids, cysteine through phenylalanine. Of all the DNA, just the CDR3 is kept, 51 bases in frame from base 1. This clone was counted between two and nine times. Its antigen is still unknown. Per-base quality was not reported, and no clone a single base away is much larger than it. Libraries were prepared through the immunoSEQ multiplex PCR assay. As for how the authors treated the data: A statistical classification framework was built for diagnosing cytomegalovirus status from the catalog of TCR beta chain sequences. The table was pulled from immuneACCESS by TCRdb, which kept in-frame rearrangements only. Such tables lose some clones; where checked, under half of the loss comes from unresolved V genes, and the rest has no known cause. V, J and clone size are taken as reported in that table, and D and trimming were inferred from the DNA itself. This sample lists 130,000 or so clones; over 80% were detected once. Jointly, the top ten make up roughly 6.5% of the sample.

The sequence derives from a woman in her twenties or thirties in good health and CMV-seropositive. The sequenced sample consisted of PBMCs. This chain joins TRBV5-6 to TRBJ2-5; a stretch of 7 junction bases matches TRBD1. The nucleotide sequence is given as TGTGCCAGCAGCCCCACGCAGGGGGAAATTTTACAAGAGACCCAGTACTTC. Its amino acids are CASSPTQGEILQETQYF.